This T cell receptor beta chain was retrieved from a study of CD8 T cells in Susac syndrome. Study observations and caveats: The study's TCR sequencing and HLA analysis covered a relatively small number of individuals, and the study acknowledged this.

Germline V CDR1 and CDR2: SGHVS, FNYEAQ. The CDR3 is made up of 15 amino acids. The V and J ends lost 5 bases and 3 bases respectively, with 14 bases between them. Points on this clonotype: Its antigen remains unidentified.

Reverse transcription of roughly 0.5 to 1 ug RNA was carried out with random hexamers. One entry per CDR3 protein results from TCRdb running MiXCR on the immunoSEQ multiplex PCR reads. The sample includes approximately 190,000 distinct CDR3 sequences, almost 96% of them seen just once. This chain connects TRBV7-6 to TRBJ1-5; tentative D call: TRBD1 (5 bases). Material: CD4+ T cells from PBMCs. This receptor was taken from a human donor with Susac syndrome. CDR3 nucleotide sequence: TGTGCCAGCAGCACCCTGGGGGGGTACAATCAGCCCCAGCATTTT. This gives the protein CASSTLGGYNQPQHF.